Below are 16 T cell receptor beta chains sequenced from a single sample in a study of neurological immune-mediated disorders. TCRdb re-called the 5' RACE reads through MiXCR, storing one row per CDR3 protein. The profile shows 85,000 to 90,000 distinct CDR3 sequences, under 4.5% of them singletons. Material for sequencing was PBMCs. The source is a woman aged 50 to 60 with multiple sclerosis.

This clonotype was counted at least ten times. The chain joins TRBV28 to TRBJ2-1; D is perhaps TRBD1 (5 bases). Germline V gene data show CDR1 as MDHEN and CDR2 as SYDVKM. The V end was cut by 7 bases, the J end by 3 bases, with 16 bases between. This CDR3 region has 15 residues. This CDR3 is CASTLPGSFYNEQFF. The CDR3 bases are TGTGCCAGCACCCTGCCAGGGTCTTTCTACAATGAGCAGTTCTTC.

Of note for this clonotype: Mismatch with germline at one junction end may stem from a read error. The V and J genes are TRBV6-1 and TRBJ2-5; 14 bases are a match to TRBD2. The CDR3 contains 17 residues. Germline lookup yields CDR1 MNHNS and CDR2 SASEGT. This CDR3 is CASSEARTSGGPETQYF. The CDR3 nucleotides read TGTGCCAGCAGCGAAGCCCGGACTAGCGGGGGGCCAGAGACCCAGTACTTC.

In this sample, this clonotype turned up many times. V and J are TRBV5-1 and TRBJ2-3; maybe TRBD1 (6 bases). This CDR3 has 15 residues. Germline CDR1 and CDR2: SGHRS and YFSETQ. V lost 0 bases to trimming and J lost 3 bases, with 11 bases between them. The CDR3 nucleotides read TGCGCCAGCAGCTTGGCGGACAGAGTTACAGATACGCAGTATTTT. It translates to CASSLADRVTDTQYF.

This clonotype was seen at least ten times. V gene TRBV5-6 combines with J gene TRBJ2-7; possible D gene TRBD1, 5 bases. V lost 1 base to trimming and J lost 7 bases, with 9 bases between them. Germline V gene sequence: CDR1 SGHDT, CDR2 YYEEEE. This CDR3 spans 12 amino acids. The CDR3 loop is CASSLWAGEQYF. DNA of the CDR3: TGTGCCAGCAGCTTGTGGGCAGGGGAGCAGTACTTC.

This clonotype was seen many times. The J gene is TRBJ2-3, the V gene TRBV4-3; D not resolved. Trimming took 0 bases from V and 6 from J, leaving 16 bases between them. The CDR3 has 16 residues. CDR1 is LGHNA, CDR2 YSLEER, per germline. CDR3 in DNA: TGCGCCAGCAGCCAAGATAACCATGGGCCCTCGGATACGCAGTATTTT. Amino acid sequence: CASSQDNHGPSDTQYF.

This clonotype was counted many times. The chain carries TRBV5-1 and TRBJ2-7; tentatively, D is TRBD2 (6 bases). V lost 4 bases and J lost 3, with 20 bases in between. CDR1 is SGHRS, CDR2 YFSETQ, per germline. The CDR3 loop spans 16 amino acids. Here the CDR3 DNA reads TGCGCCAGCAGCGACGGAGGGCACCTAAGGAACTACGAGCAGTACTTC. Translation: CASSDGGHLRNYEQYF.

The sample holds many counts of this clonotype. This chain connects TRBV5-1 to TRBJ2-2; the match to TRBD2 covers 12 bases. Germline V gene data show CDR1 as SGHRS and CDR2 as YFSETQ. The CDR3 is made up of 17 amino acids. V gave up 9 bases and J gave up 0 bases; unmatched junction bases: 9. As DNA, the CDR3 is TGCGCCACCTCGACTAGCGGGGGACCTACGAACACCGGGGAGCTGTTTTTT. It encodes CATSTSGGPTNTGELFF. Full variable domain (remainder filled in from reference TRBV5-1 and TRBJ2-2): KAGVTQTPRYLIKTRGQQVTLSCSPISGHRSVSWYQQTPGQGLQFLFEYFSETQRNKGNFPGRFSGRQFSNSRSEMNVSTLELGDSALYLCATSTSGGPTNTGELFFGEGSRLTVL.

At least ten counts were recorded for this clonotype. The gene calls are TRBV20-1 and TRBJ2-7; 9 bases line up with TRBD1. Unmatched junction bases numbered 3, after V lost 4 bases and J lost 5 bases. Germline CDR1 is DFQATT and CDR2 is SNEGSKA (reference sequence). There are 12 residues in the CDR3. CDR3 nucleotides: TGCAGTGCTAAACAGGGGGCGGACGAGCAGTACTTC. Protein sequence: CSAKQGADEQYF.

This clonotype was observed at least ten times. The rearrangement uses TRBV6-6 and TRBJ2-7; D remains ambiguous. CDR1 is MNHNY, CDR2 SVGAGI, per germline (reference sequence). Trimming stripped 4 bases from V and 0 bases from J, with 1 base between. The CDR3 contains 11 residues. CDR3 sequence reads: CASSFSYEQYF. CDR3 DNA sequence: TGTGCCAGCAGTTTCTCCTACGAGCAGTACTTC.

The chain joins TRBV7-6 to TRBJ2-7, with D perhaps TRBD1 or TRBD2 (5 bases each). Germline V gene sequence: CDR1 SGHVS, CDR2 FNYEAQ. V was clipped by 1 base and J by 0 bases, with 16 bases between them. The CDR3 has 17 residues. The CDR3 DNA sequence: TGTGCCAGCAGCTTAGGGGACGGGGCTTTAAGCTCCTACGAGCAGTACTTC. Protein sequence: CASSLGDGALSSYEQYF.

This clonotype occurred many times. The CDR3 is CASGTAISNYGYTF. CDR3 DNA: TGTGCCAGCGGCACAGCTATTAGTAACTATGGCTACACCTTC. This rearrangement joins TRBV7-2 to TRBJ1-2; D not resolved. The germline V and J ends were trimmed by 8 bases and 1 base, with 14 bases remaining between them. The germline V gene encodes CDR1 SGHTA and CDR2 FQGNSA. This CDR3 comprises 14 residues. Looking up the rest from reference TRBV7-2 and TRBJ1-2 gives the full variable domain: GAGVSQSPSNKVTEKGKDVELRCDPISGHTALYWYRQSLGQGLEFLIYFQGNSAPDKSGLPSDRFSAERTGGSVSTLTIQRTQQEDSAVYLCASGTAISNYGYTFGSGTRLTVV.

This clonotype appeared a few times. V gene TRBV2 combines with J gene TRBJ2-3; 9 bases fit TRBD2. V trimming: 4 bases; J trimming: 5 bases; junction bases outside the gene matches: 13. The CDR3 loop spans 17 amino acids. The germline V gene encodes CDR1 SNHLY and CDR2 FYNNEI. CDR3 nucleotide sequence: TGTGCCAGCAGTGTTACTAGCGGGCTTACGGGTGGAGATACGCAGTATTTT. As protein: CASSVTSGLTGGDTQYF.

The sample holds many counts of this clonotype. The chain is built from TRBV5-1 and TRBJ2-1, with D hard to call. Trimming removed 1 base at V and 1 base at J, with 12 bases between. Per germline, CDR1 SGHRS and CDR2 YFSETQ. The CDR3 runs to 16 residues. CDR3 DNA: TGCGCCAGCAGCTTGAATGGCAGGATTTCCTACAATGAGCAGTTCTTC. Translation gives CASSLNGRISYNEQFF.

This clonotype was seen many times. V gene TRBV5-1 combines with J gene TRBJ1-1, with D tentatively TRBD1 (5 bases). The V gene lost 1 base and the J gene lost 1 base, with 8 bases spanning the gap. Germline V gene data show CDR1 as SGHRS and CDR2 as YFSETQ. The CDR3 consists of 14 residues. This CDR3 is CASSLYGQNTEAFF. The DNA for the CDR3 is TGCGCCAGCAGCTTGTACGGACAGAACACTGAAGCTTTCTTT. Using reference TRBV5-1 and TRBJ1-1 for the parts outside the CDR3, the full variable domain is KAGVTQTPRYLIKTRGQQVTLSCSPISGHRSVSWYQQTPGQGLQFLFEYFSETQRNKGNFPGRFSGRQFSNSRSEMNVSTLELGDSALYLCASSLYGQNTEAFFGQGTRLTVV.

The rearrangement uses TRBV12-3 or TRBV12-4 and TRBJ2-7; tentatively, D is TRBD2 (6 bases). The CDR3 runs to 13 residues. V was clipped by 8 bases and J by 7 bases, with 18 bases between them. This CDR3 reads CASGGTELWEQYF. The DNA of the CDR3 is TGTGCCAGCGGAGGGACGGAACTTTGGGAGCAGTACTTC.

At least ten counts were recorded for this clonotype. The J gene is TRBJ2-3, the V gene TRBV7-2, with unresolved D. CDR1 and CDR2 from the germline V gene are SGHTA and FQGNSA. V lost 5 bases, J lost 8 bases, and 11 bases lay in between. The CDR3 totals 12 residues. The CDR3 DNA is TGTGCCAGCAGCCAACTTCGCGGTACGCAGTATTTT. Translation gives CASSQLRGTQYF.